The 18 T cell receptor beta chains given below trace back to one sample, sequenced in a study of T cell clones after liver transplantation. The repertoire was sequenced with immunoSEQ multiplex PCR; TCRdb's copy has only in-frame clones and lacks some. This table has tens of thousands of clones, 80% to 85% appearing once. Sequencing used CD4+ T cells from blood, obtained approximately 3.5 years after liver transplant. Source of these receptors: a human patient who received a liver transplant. The T cells may partly be graft donor cells.

The DNA for the CDR3 is TGTGCCAGCAGTTACAGGAATTTCATGAACACTGAAGCTTTCTTT. The encoded protein is CASSYRNFMNTEAFF. The chain carries TRBV6-6 and TRBJ1-1; D remains unclear. The germline V and J ends were trimmed by 2 bases and 0 bases, with 10 bases remaining between them. The germline V gene has CDR1 MNHNY and CDR2 SVGAGI (reference sequence). The CDR3 extends over 15 amino acids.

A few counts support this clone. This rearrangement joins TRBV6-4 to TRBJ2-1, with 9 bases matching TRBD2. CDR3 size: 15 residues. Trimming cost V 1 base and J 6 bases; bases outside gene matches: 4. Germline V CDR1 and CDR2: MRHNA, SNTAGT. The CDR3 nucleotides are TGTGCCAGCAGTGACTGGGCGGGAGGGTCCAATGAGCAGTTCTTC. As protein: CASSDWAGGSNEQFF.

V gene TRBV5-1 combines with J gene TRBJ2-5; D gene unclear. Germline V CDR1 and CDR2: SGHRS, YFSETQ. This CDR3 is 14 amino acids long. The ends were cut back, 1 base at V and 0 bases at J, with 7 bases in the middle. The CDR3 protein is CASSLMGHQETQYF. CDR3 DNA: TGCGCCAGCAGCTTGATGGGTCACCAAGAGACCCAGTACTTC.

The chain has TRBV18 and TRBJ2-6; TRBD1 might be the D (6 bases). Germline V gene sequence: CDR1 KGHSH, CDR2 LQKENI. V lost 5 bases to trimming and J lost 2 bases, with 13 bases between them. This CDR3 comprises 16 residues. In DNA form, the CDR3 reads TGTGCCAGCTCAGAATACCAGGGGACTGGGGCCAACGTCCTGACTTTC. Amino acids: CASSEYQGTGANVLTF.

This rearrangement joins TRBV4-1 to TRBJ1-1; D is uncertain. Trimming took off 4 bases at V and 1 base at J, with 13 bases between the two ends. The CDR3 loop spans 15 amino acids. Per the germline V gene, CDR1 is MGHRA and CDR2 is YSYEKL. The CDR3 is CASSRLTRGNTEAFF. The CDR3 region has the DNA TGCGCCAGCAGCCGCCTAACCCGGGGGAACACTGAAGCTTTCTTT.

V usage is TRBV10-2 and J usage is TRBJ2-2, with a weak D call TRBD2 (6 bases). The length of the CDR3 is 15 residues. CDR1 WSHSY and CDR2 SAAADI come from the germline V gene. V lost 6 bases and J 5 bases, leaving 16 bases between the germline ends. In DNA form, the CDR3 reads TGCGCCAGCAGGGTTTCTGGAGGGCGAACCGGGGAGCTGTTTTTT. It translates to CASRVSGGRTGELFF.

The chain links TRBV18 to TRBJ2-7; TRBD1 is a possible D gene (5 bases). The CDR3 loop spans 12 amino acids. With 3 bases removed from V and 7 bases from J, the gap between germline ends came to 10 bases. CDR1 and CDR2 (germline): KGHSH, LQKENI. DNA for the CDR3: TGTGCCAGCTCACCTGACAGCTTTGAGCAGTACTTC. Translating it yields CASSPDSFEQYF.

The V call is TRBV5-4, the J call TRBJ2-5; 10 bases line up with TRBD2. The CDR3 spans 16 residues. CDR1 SGHNT and CDR2 YYREEE come from the germline V gene (reference sequence). J was trimmed by 6 bases and V by 7 bases; bases with no gene match: 15. This CDR3 is CASEAPLAGDPKTQYF. CDR3 DNA: TGTGCCAGCGAGGCCCCCCTAGCGGGGGACCCAAAGACCCAGTACTTC. Combining the CDR3 with reference TRBV5-4 and TRBJ2-5 gives the whole variable domain ETGVTQSPTHLIKTRGQQVTLRCSSQSGHNTVSWYQQALGQGPQFIFQYYREEENGRGNFPPRFSGLQFPNYSSELNVNALELDDSALYLCASEAPLAGDPKTQYFGPGTRLLVL.

This chain joins TRBV6-1 and TRBJ2-7; TRBD2 might be the D (5 bases). Germline V CDR1 and CDR2: MNHNS, SASEGT. This CDR3 contains 14 residues. Trimming stripped 8 bases from V and 2 bases from J, with 16 bases between. The CDR3 nucleotides are TGTGCCAGCCTACTAAACTACGGGGCCTACGAGCAGTACTTC. It yields the protein CASLLNYGAYEQYF.

This clone was picked up one time. This sample also contains other DNA sequences that code for the same CDR3. V gene TRBV7-2 combines with J gene TRBJ1-5, with D possibly being TRBD1 (6 bases). The V gene lost 0 bases and the J gene lost 7 bases, with 10 bases spanning the gap. Per the germline V gene, CDR1 is SGHTA and CDR2 is FQGNSA. The CDR3 sequence is 14 residues long. CDR3 protein: CASSLAGGGQPQHF. The CDR3 region has the DNA TGTGCCAGCAGCTTAGCCGGGGGCGGCCAGCCCCAGCATTTT.

V gene TRBV2 combines with J gene TRBJ2-1; 7 bases line up with TRBD1. Per the germline V gene, CDR1 is SNHLY and CDR2 is FYNNEI. With 8 bases clipped from V and 0 bases from J, the junction kept 4 bases outside the gene matches. The CDR3 is 14 residues long. Written as DNA, the CDR3 is TGTGCCAGCGTCGCAGGGGGCTCCTACAATGAGCAGTTCTTC. Amino acid sequence: CASVAGGSYNEQFF.

The rearrangement links TRBV7-9 to TRBJ2-2; 9 positions agree with TRBD2. The germline CDR1 and CDR2 sequences are SEHNR and FQNEAQ (reference sequence). V lost 5 bases, J lost 5 bases, and 9 bases stayed unmatched. There are 16 residues in the CDR3. DNA of the CDR3: TGTGCCAGCAGCCCACTCGCGGGAGGGCCGACCGGGGAGCTGTTTTTT. The encoded protein is CASSPLAGGPTGELFF.

This clone was observed a single time. The chain's CDR3 is CASSFFAGGDTDTQYF. CDR3 in DNA: TGTGCCAGCAGCTTCTTTGCGGGAGGGGACACAGATACGCAGTATTTT. The chain joins TRBV7-2 to TRBJ2-3, with 9 bases matching TRBD2. Germline-derived CDR1 and CDR2 are SGHTA and FQGNSA. V was clipped by 3 bases and J by 2 bases; unmatched bases: 6. This CDR3 contains 16 residues.

The rearrangement uses TRBV5-4 and TRBJ2-1, with 7 bases identical to TRBD2. With 7 bases clipped from V and 0 bases from J, the junction kept 10 bases outside the gene matches. CDR1 and CDR2 from the germline V gene are SGHNT and YYREEE (reference sequence). The CDR3 length is 16 residues. The CDR3 DNA is TGTGCCAGCTCGCGAATGGGCGGGAGCTCCTACAATGAGCAGTTCTTC. Amino acids: CASSRMGGSSYNEQFF.

By sample fraction, this clone is medium-sized. The gene calls are TRBV4-1 and TRBJ1-4; 9 bases are shared with TRBD1. Trimming cost V 4 bases and J 6 bases; bases outside gene matches: 3. The CDR3 runs to 14 residues. CDR1 is MGHRA, CDR2 YSYEKL, per germline. The CDR3 reads CASSLRDRDEKLFF. Written as DNA, the CDR3 is TGCGCCAGCAGCCTCCGGGACAGGGATGAAAAACTGTTTTTT.

The CDR3 region is CASSLVANVYEQYF. CDR3 nucleotides: TGCGCCAGCAGCTTGGTAGCCAATGTCTACGAGCAGTACTTC. This sequence joins TRBV5-1 and TRBJ2-7; D is unclear. The CDR3 extends over 14 amino acids. Germline CDR1 reads SGHRS; CDR2 reads YFSETQ. The germline V and J ends were trimmed by 0 bases and 3 bases, with 10 bases remaining between them.

The chain combines TRBV7-9 with TRBJ1-1; D is ambiguous. The germline V gene has CDR1 SEHNR and CDR2 FQNEAQ (reference sequence). Deletions cut 1 base from V and 6 bases from J, with 12 bases between. The CDR3 is 14 residues long. CDR3 bases: TGTGCCAGCAGCTTAGGGCAGGTGCTGTCTGAAGCTTTCTTT. Protein: CASSLGQVLSEAFF. Using reference TRBV7-9 and TRBJ1-1 for the parts outside the CDR3, the full variable domain is DTGVSQNPRHKITKRGQNVTFRCDPISEHNRLYWYRQTLGQGPEFLTYFQNEAQLEKSRLLSDRFSAERPKGSFSTLEIQRTEQGDSAMYLCASSLGQVLSEAFFGQGTRLTVV.

This chain connects TRBV11-2 to TRBJ1-3, with D tentatively TRBD1 (5 bases). Trimming stripped 1 base from V and 2 bases from J, with 9 bases between. Germline lookup yields CDR1 SGHAT and CDR2 FQNNGV. There are 15 residues in the CDR3. CDR3 coding DNA: TGTGCCAGCAGCTTAGGCGGGGCCCCTGGAAACACCATATATTTT. It specifies CASSLGGAPGNTIYF.